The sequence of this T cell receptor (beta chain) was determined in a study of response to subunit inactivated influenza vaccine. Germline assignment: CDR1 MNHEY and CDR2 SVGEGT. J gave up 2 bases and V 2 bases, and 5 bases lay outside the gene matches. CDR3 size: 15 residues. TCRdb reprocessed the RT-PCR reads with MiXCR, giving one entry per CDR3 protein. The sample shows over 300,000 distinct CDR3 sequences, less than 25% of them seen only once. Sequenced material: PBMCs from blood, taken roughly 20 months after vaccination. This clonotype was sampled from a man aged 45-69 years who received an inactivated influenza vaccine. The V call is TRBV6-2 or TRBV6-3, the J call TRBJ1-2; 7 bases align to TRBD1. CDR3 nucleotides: TGTGCCAGCAGTTACAGTTCGGGACAGAACTATGGCTACACCTTC. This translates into CASSYSSGQNYGYTF.